These 13 T cell receptor beta chains came from one sample sequenced in a study of blood T cell repertoires in COVID-19. Produced via immunoSEQ multiplex PCR; TCRdb's table is partial and in-frame only. The sample includes some 46,000 clones, around 90% seen only once; the top ten take 8%. Source material: peripheral blood. These receptors were obtained from a man aged 45-65 years with acute or convalescent COVID-19.

This sequence joins TRBV7-8 and TRBJ2-7; D is possibly TRBD2 (5 bases). V lost 1 base and J 3 bases, leaving 10 bases between the germline ends. From germline, CDR1 is SGHVS and CDR2 FQNEAQ. The CDR3 length is 14 residues. In DNA, the CDR3 is TGTGCCAGCAGCTTAGGAGGGAAAGACTACGAGCAGTACTTC. Protein: CASSLGGKDYEQYF.

V gene TRBV28 combines with J gene TRBJ2-5; 10 positions match TRBD2. V dropped 2 bases and J dropped 4; count of bases not matched to a gene: 13. The CDR3 has 18 residues. The germline V gene has CDR1 MDHEN and CDR2 SYDVKM. CDR3 sequence (DNA): TGTGCCAGCAGTTTAGTGTCTAGCGGGAGAGTTGGGCGAGAGACCCAGTACTTC. This encodes CASSLVSSGRVGRETQYF.

This sequence joins TRBV7-2 and TRBJ1-5; no definite D call. From germline, CDR1 is SGHTA and CDR2 FQGNSA. The CDR3 totals 13 residues. Trimming removed 5 bases from V and 7 bases from J, with 12 bases in between. CDR3 bases: TGTGCCAGCAGCCAAAAATCCGGGCAGCCCCAGCATTTT. Protein: CASSQKSGQPQHF.

V usage is TRBV30 and J usage is TRBJ1-6; maybe TRBD1 (6 bases). The CDR3 consists of 19 residues. Germline-derived CDR1 and CDR2 are GTSNPN and SVGIG (reference sequence). V lost 2 bases and J lost 4, with 24 bases in between. The CDR3 here is CAWSLLGTPSRRYNSPLHF. As DNA, the CDR3 is TGTGCCTGGAGTCTCCTCGGGACACCCAGTCGCCGGTATAATTCACCCCTCCACTTT.

V gene TRBV7-2 combines with J gene TRBJ2-7, with 11 bases lining up with TRBD1. The junction had 7 bases not matched to a gene; V was cut back by 2 bases and J by 1 base. The CDR3 runs 17 residues. Germline loops: CDR1 SGHTA, CDR2 FQGNSA. The CDR3 region has the DNA TGTGCCAGCAGCTTAAGGGCGGGACAGGGGGGTTCCTACGAGCAGTACTTC. This codes for CASSLRAGQGGSYEQYF.

V usage is TRBV19 and J usage is TRBJ2-1; 7 nucleotides line up with TRBD1. The CDR3 is 14 residues long. The V gene's germline CDR1 is LNHDA and CDR2 SQIVND (reference sequence). V dropped 5 bases and J dropped 8; count of bases not matched to a gene: 9. Here the CDR3 DNA reads TGTGCCAGTAGTCAAATGCACAGGGGCGATGAGCAGTTCTTC. This translates into CASSQMHRGDEQFF.

This sequence joins TRBV30 and TRBJ2-7; perhaps TRBD1 as D (6 bases). Germline V gene data show CDR1 as GTSNPN and CDR2 as SVGIG (reference sequence). V was clipped by 2 bases and J by 5 bases, with 10 bases between them. The CDR3 runs 12 residues. DNA of the CDR3: TGTGCCTGGAGTATGACAGGAGACGAGCAGTACTTC. Translation gives CAWSMTGDEQYF.

The chain uses TRBV28 and TRBJ1-1; D remains unclear. The germline V gene has CDR1 MDHEN and CDR2 SYDVKM. The CDR3 runs 15 residues. V lost 8 bases, J lost 2 bases, and 18 bases lay in between. DNA for the CDR3: TGTGCCAGCCGGGAGGGTTTAAGGGATAACACTGAAGCTTTCTTT. Protein product: CASREGLRDNTEAFF.

The rearrangement links TRBV6-2 or TRBV6-3 to TRBJ1-1, with D unresolved. Germline V gene data show CDR1 as MNHEY and CDR2 as SVGEGT. Trimming left V 7 bases short and J 1 base short, with 19 bases between. The CDR3 sequence is 16 residues long. CDR3 in DNA: TGTGCCAGCACCCCTAGAGGAGAGCTAGGGAACACTGAAGCTTTCTTT. It is translated as CASTPRGELGNTEAFF.

V and J are TRBV29-1 and TRBJ2-5; 11 nucleotides match TRBD2. Germline V gives CDR1 SQVTM, CDR2 ANQGSEA. V shed 5 bases and J 9 bases; nucleotides not matched to a gene: 8. This CDR3 has 13 residues. The CDR3 loop reads CSVRTSGLGSQYF. For the CDR3, the DNA is TGCAGCGTTCGGACTAGCGGGCTCGGGTCCCAGTACTTC.

The genes are TRBV4-1 and TRBJ1-2, with D tentatively TRBD1 (6 bases). Deletions cut 1 base from V and 2 bases from J, with 14 bases between. Germline CDR1 MGHRA, CDR2 YSYEKL. The CDR3 has 16 residues. In DNA, the CDR3 is TGCGCCAGCAGCCAAGCCGGGAAGGGGGAGAACTATGGCTACACCTTC. Translating it yields CASSQAGKGENYGYTF.

This clone has a single count. V gene TRBV10-3 combines with J gene TRBJ1-2; perhaps TRBD1 as D (5 bases). The CDR3 extends over 14 amino acids. Between the trimmed V and J ends, which lost 3 bases and 8 bases, there was a span of 16 bases. CDR1 and CDR2 (germline): ENHRY, SYGVKD. The CDR3 coding sequence is TGTGCCATCAGTGAATTTCTCCAGGGAGGAGGCTACACCTTC. Protein sequence: CAISEFLQGGGYTF.

The genes are TRBV28 and TRBJ1-4; 8 nucleotides agree with TRBD1. With V trimmed by 5 bases and J by 2 bases, 1 base remained unmatched. The germline CDR1 and CDR2 sequences are MDHEN and SYDVKM. This CDR3 comprises 14 residues. CDR3 nucleotide sequence: TGTGCCAGCAGTCGGACAGGGACTAATGAAAAACTGTTTTTT. It yields the protein CASSRTGTNEKLFF.